The T cell receptor (beta chain) described here comes from a study of CXCR3-negative and CXCR3-positive naive CD8 T cells. Study results and caveats: Researchers report that CXCR3-positive naive cells carry more hydrophobic TRB CDR3s than CXCR3-negative naive cells.

The CDR3 is 12 residues long. Per germline, CDR1 SEHNR and CDR2 FQNEAQ (reference sequence). TRB cDNA was prepared as libraries by UMI-labeled 5' RACE. Following a re-call of the 5' RACE reads, TCRdb has one entry per CDR3 protein and lacks DNA. Its table records tens of thousands of distinct CDR3 sequences. In regard to this clonotype: No antigen is known for it.

This sequence joins TRBV7-9 and TRBJ2-7; absent DNA, TCRdb's TRBD1 call cannot be checked. The sample taken for sequencing was naive CXCR3+ CD8+ T cells from blood. Subset here: CD45RO-CCR7+CD27+CD95- naive CD8+ T cells expressing CXCR3 (TNR3+). The source of this sequence is a human donor in good health. Some clones in this sample may be carry-over from other donors' samples. The CDR3 protein is CASSTRDRKQYF.